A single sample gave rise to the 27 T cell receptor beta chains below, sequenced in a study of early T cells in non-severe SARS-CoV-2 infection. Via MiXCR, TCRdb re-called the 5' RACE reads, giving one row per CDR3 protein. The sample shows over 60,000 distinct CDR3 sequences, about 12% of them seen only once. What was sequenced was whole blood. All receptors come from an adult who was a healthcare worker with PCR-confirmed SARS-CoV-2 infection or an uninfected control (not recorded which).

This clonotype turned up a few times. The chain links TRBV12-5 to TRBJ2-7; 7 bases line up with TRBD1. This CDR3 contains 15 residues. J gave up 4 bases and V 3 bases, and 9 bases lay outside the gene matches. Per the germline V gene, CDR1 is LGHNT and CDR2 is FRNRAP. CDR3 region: CASGFVRDRSYEQYF. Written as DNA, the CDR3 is TGTGCTAGTGGTTTCGTCCGGGACAGAAGTTACGAGCAGTACTTC.

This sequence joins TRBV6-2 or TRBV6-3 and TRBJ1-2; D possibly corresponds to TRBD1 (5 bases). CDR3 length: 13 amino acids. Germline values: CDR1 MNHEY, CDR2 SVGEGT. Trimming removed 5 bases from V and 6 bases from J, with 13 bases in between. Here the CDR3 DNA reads TGTGCCAGCAGTGAGGGACCGTGGGATGGCTACACCTTC. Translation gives CASSEGPWDGYTF.

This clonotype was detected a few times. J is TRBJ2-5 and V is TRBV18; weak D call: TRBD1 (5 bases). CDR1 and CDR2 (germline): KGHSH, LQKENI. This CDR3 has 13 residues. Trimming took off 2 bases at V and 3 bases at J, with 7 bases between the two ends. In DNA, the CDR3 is TGTGCCAGCTCACCAGGGGCAGAAGAGACCCAGTACTTC. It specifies CASSPGAEETQYF.

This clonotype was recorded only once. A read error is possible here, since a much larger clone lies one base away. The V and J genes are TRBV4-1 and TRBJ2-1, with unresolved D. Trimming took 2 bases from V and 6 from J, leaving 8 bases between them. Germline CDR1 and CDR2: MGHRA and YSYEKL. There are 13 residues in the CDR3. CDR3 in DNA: TGCGCCAGCAGCCAAAGATTTGTCAATGAGCAGTTCTTC. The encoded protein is CASSQRFVNEQFF.

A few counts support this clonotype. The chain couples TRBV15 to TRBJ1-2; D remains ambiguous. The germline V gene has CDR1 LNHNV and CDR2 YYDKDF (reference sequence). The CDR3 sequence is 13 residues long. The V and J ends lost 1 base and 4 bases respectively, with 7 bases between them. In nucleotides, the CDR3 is TGTGCCACCAGCAGAGGAGCAGGCTATGGCTACACCTTC. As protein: CATSRGAGYGYTF.

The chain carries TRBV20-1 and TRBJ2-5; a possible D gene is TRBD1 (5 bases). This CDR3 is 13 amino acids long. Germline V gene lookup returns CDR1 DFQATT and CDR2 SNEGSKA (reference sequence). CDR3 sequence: CSSLVQGQETQYF. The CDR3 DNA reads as TGCAGCTCCCTTGTGCAGGGCCAAGAGACCCAGTACTTC.

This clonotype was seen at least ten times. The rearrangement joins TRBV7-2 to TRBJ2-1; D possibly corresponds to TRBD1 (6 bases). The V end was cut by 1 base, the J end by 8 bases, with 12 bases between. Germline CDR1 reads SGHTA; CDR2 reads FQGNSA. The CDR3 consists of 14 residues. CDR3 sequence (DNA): TGTGCCAGCAGCTTAGACAGGGTGTTAGATGAGCAGTTCTTC. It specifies CASSLDRVLDEQFF.

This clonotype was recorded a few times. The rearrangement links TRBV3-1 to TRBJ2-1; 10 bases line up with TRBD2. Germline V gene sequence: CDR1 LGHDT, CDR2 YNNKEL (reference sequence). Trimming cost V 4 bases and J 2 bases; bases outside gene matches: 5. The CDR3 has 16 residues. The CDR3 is CASSPPLAGAYNEQFF. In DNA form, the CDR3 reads TGTGCCAGCAGCCCCCCTCTAGCGGGGGCCTACAATGAGCAGTTCTTC.

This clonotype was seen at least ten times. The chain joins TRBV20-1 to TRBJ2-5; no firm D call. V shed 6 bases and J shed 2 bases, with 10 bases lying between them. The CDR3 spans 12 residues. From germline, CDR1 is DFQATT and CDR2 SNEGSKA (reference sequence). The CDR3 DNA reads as TGCAGTGCCAAACAAGATCAAGAGACCCAGTACTTC. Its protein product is CSAKQDQETQYF.

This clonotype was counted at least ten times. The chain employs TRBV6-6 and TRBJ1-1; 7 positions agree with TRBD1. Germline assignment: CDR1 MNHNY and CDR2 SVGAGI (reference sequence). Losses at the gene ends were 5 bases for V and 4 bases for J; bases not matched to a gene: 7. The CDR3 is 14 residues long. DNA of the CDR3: TGTGCCAGCAGTGAACAGGGGCCCAGCACTGAAGCTTTCTTT. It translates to CASSEQGPSTEAFF.

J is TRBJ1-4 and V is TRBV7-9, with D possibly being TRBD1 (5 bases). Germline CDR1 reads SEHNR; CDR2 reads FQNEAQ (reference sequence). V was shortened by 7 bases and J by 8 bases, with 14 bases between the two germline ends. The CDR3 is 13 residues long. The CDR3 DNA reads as TGTGCCAGCAAGGGGTACGGAGAAGAAAAACTGTTTTTT. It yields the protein CASKGYGEEKLFF.

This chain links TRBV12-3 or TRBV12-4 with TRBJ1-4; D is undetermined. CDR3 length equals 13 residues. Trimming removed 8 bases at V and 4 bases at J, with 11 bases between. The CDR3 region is CASRNSLNEKLFF. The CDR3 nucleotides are TGTGCCAGCCGGAACAGCCTTAATGAAAAACTGTTTTTT.

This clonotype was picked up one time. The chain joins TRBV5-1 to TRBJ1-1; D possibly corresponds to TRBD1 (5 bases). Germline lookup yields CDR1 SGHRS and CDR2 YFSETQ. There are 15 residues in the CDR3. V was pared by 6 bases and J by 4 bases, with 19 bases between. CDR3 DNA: TGCGCCAGCACCTGGGGTACAGGCCAGAGCACTGAAGCTTTCTTT. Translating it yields CASTWGTGQSTEAFF.

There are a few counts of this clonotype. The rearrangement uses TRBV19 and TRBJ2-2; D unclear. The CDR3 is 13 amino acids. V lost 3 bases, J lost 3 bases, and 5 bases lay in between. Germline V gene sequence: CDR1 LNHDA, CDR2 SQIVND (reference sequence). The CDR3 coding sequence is TGTGCCAGTAGTATTGATTACACCGGGGAGCTGTTTTTT. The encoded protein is CASSIDYTGELFF.

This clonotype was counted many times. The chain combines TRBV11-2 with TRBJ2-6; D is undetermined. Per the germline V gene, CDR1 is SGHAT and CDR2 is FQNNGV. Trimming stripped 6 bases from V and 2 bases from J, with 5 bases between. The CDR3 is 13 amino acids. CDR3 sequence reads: CASRVAGANVLTF. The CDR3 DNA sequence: TGTGCCAGCAGGGTGGCTGGGGCCAACGTCCTGACTTTC.

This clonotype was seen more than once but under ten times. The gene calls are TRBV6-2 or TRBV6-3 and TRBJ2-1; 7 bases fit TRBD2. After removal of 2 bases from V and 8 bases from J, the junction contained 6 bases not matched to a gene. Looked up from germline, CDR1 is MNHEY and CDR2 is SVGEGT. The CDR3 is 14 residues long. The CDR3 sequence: CASSYTGGVDEQFF. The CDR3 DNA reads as TGTGCCAGCAGTTACACGGGAGGTGTAGATGAGCAGTTCTTC.

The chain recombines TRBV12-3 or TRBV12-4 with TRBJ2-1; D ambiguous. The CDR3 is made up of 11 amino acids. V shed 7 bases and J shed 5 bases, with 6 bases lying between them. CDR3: CASTLNNEQFF. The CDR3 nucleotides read TGTGCCAGCACCCTGAACAATGAGCAGTTCTTC.

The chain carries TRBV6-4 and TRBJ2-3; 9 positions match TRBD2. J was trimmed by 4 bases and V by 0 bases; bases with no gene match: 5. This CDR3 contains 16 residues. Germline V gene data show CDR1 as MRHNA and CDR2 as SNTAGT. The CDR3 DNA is TGTGCCAGCAGTGACTCGCAGCGGGGGGACTCAGATACGCAGTATTTT. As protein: CASSDSQRGDSDTQYF.

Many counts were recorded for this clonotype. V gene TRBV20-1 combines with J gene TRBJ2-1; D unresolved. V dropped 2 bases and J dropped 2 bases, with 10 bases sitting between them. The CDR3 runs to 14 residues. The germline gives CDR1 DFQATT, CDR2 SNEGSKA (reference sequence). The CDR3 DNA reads TGCAGTGCTAGATCCCTCCTAACCTACAATGAGCAGTTCTTC. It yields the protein CSARSLLTYNEQFF.

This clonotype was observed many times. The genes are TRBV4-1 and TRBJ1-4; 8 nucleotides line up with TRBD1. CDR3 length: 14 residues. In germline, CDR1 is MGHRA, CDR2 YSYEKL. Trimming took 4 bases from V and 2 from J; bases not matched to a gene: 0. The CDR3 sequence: CASSRTGTNEKLFF. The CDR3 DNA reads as TGCGCCAGCAGCCGGACAGGGACTAATGAAAAACTGTTTTTT.

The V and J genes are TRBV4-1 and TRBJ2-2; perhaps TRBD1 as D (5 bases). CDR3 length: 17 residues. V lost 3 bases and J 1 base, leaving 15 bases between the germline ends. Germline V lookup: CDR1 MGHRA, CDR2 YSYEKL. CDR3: CASSHAKGQENTGELFF. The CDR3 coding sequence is TGCGCCAGCAGCCACGCGAAGGGGCAGGAGAACACCGGGGAGCTGTTTTTT.

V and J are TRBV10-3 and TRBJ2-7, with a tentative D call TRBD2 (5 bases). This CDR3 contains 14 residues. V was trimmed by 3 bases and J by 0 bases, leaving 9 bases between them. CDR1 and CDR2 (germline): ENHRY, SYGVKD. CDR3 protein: CAISDPADSYEQYF. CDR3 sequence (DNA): TGTGCCATCAGTGACCCAGCGGACTCCTACGAGCAGTACTTC.

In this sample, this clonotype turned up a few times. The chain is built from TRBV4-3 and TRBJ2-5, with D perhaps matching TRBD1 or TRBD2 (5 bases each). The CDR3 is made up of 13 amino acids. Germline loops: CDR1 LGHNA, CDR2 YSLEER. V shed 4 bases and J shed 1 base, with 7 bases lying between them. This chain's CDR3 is CASSRDGQETQYF. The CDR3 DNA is TGCGCCAGCAGCCGGGACGGCCAAGAGACCCAGTACTTC.

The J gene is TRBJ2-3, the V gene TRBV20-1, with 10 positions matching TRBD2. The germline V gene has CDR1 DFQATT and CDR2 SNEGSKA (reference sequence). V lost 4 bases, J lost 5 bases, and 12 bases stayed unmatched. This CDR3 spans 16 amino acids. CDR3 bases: TGCAGTGCTACATTAGCGGGGGGTCCCTTAGGAGATACGCAGTATTTT. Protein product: CSATLAGGPLGDTQYF.

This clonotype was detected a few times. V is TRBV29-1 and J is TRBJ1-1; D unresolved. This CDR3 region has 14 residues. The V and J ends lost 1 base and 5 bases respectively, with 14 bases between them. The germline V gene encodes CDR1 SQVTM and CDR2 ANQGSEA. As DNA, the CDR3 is TGCAGCGTTGAAGCTCAGGCCCCGGGGACTGAAGCTTTCTTT. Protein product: CSVEAQAPGTEAFF.

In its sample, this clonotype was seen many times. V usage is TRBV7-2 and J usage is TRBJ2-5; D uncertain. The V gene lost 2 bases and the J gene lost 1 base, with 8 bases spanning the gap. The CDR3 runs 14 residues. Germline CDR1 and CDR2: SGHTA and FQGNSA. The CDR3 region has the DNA TGTGCCAGCAGCTTACAGCCCACCCAAGAGACCCAGTACTTC. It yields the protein CASSLQPTQETQYF.

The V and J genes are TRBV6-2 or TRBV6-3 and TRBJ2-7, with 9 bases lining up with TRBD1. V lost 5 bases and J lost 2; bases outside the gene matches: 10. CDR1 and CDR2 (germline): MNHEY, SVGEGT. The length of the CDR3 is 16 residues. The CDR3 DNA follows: TGTGCCAGCAGTCCCTCTACAGGGGGCAGGGCCTACGAGCAGTACTTC. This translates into CASSPSTGGRAYEQYF.